Listed here are 19 T cell receptor beta chains from one sample, sequenced in a study of monozygotic twins with inflammatory bowel disease. TCRdb reanalyzed the 5' RACE reads and collapses them to one entry per CDR3 protein, without DNA. The ten most abundant clones cover over 5.5% of a sample with about 300,000 distinct CDR3 sequences. The specimen sequenced was blood. Receptors originate from a human donor with ulcerative colitis or Crohn's disease, or a healthy co-twin of an affected twin (not recorded which).

V usage is TRBV27 and J usage is TRBJ2-3; the D call of TRBD2 rests on TCRdb alone, since no DNA is present to check it. The germline V gene encodes CDR1 MNHEY and CDR2 SMNVEV (reference sequence). CDR3 length: 20 amino acids. CDR3 protein: CASSPQPTLTSGENTDTQYF.

The chain recombines TRBV29-1 with TRBJ2-3; TCRdb outputs TRBD2, but without DNA this stays unchecked. The CDR3 has 16 amino acids. CDR1 and CDR2 (germline): SQVTM, ANQGSEA. This CDR3 reads CSGRRSLAGLTDTQYF.

This rearrangement joins TRBV20-1 to TRBJ1-4; lacking DNA, the TRBD1 call made by TCRdb goes unchecked. This CDR3 comprises 13 residues. Germline V gene sequence: CDR1 DFQATT, CDR2 SNEGSKA (reference sequence). The CDR3 loop is CSASRTGSEKLFF.

V gene TRBV14 combines with J gene TRBJ2-7; TCRdb names TRBD1, which stays unverified in the absence of DNA. The CDR3 covers 16 residues. CDR1 is SGHDN and CDR2 is FVKESK in the germline V gene. The CDR3 loop is CASSQDVRGPTYEQYF.

The J gene is TRBJ1-5, the V gene TRBV7-2; no DNA is available, so the TRBD1 call from TCRdb remains unchecked. The CDR3 runs 14 residues. The germline V gene has CDR1 SGHTA and CDR2 FQGNSA. CDR3: CASSLGTGIWPQHF.

This sequence joins TRBV19 and TRBJ1-1; TCRdb picks TRBD1, but there is no DNA to check that call. Germline V CDR1 and CDR2: LNHDA, SQIVND (reference sequence). This CDR3 is built from 14 residues. CDR3 in amino acids: CASSGLQGATEAFF.

V and J are TRBV12-3 or TRBV12-4 and TRBJ2-3; TCRdb outputs TRBD1, but without DNA this stays unchecked. This CDR3 has 14 amino acids. CDR3 loop: CASLKGQSGHTQYF.

V gene TRBV12-3 or TRBV12-4 combines with J gene TRBJ1-1; checking the TCRdb D call of TRBD1 is not possible without DNA. CDR3 length: 14 amino acids. The CDR3: CASSLGQGKKEAFF.

The chain uses TRBV3-1 and TRBJ2-7. This CDR3 is built from 16 residues. Germline V gene lookup returns CDR1 LGHDT and CDR2 YNNKEL (reference sequence). The CDR3 loop is CASSQVLARGSYEQYF.

CDR3 sequence: CASKRGGTSYNEQFF. V is TRBV19 and J is TRBJ2-1; no DNA is available, so the TRBD2 call from TCRdb remains unchecked. The CDR3 length is 15 residues. Germline assignment: CDR1 LNHDA and CDR2 SQIVND (reference sequence).

The gene calls are TRBV6-8 and TRBJ1-5; TCRdb's D call of TRBD1 is untestable without DNA. This CDR3 comprises 14 residues. Germline CDR1 reads MNHGY; CDR2 reads SAAAGT. CDR3 residues: CASPNLSGVQPQHF.

The chain uses TRBV12-3 or TRBV12-4 and TRBJ2-7; the D call of TRBD1 rests on TCRdb alone, since no DNA is present to check it. The CDR3 totals 14 residues. The CDR3 is CASSLVRAGDEQYF.

V gene TRBV5-6 combines with J gene TRBJ2-7; the TCRdb D gene call, TRBD1, has no DNA to confirm it. The CDR3 contains 16 residues. Per the germline V gene, CDR1 is SGHDT and CDR2 is YYEEEE. The CDR3 reads CASSYRGARRKYEQYF.

The rearrangement uses TRBV29-1 and TRBJ2-7; TCRdb lists TRBD2, though no DNA is available to test this call. The length of the CDR3 is 14 residues. The V gene's germline CDR1 is SQVTM and CDR2 ANQGSEA. The CDR3 reads CSVELAGENYEQYF.

CDR3 sequence reads: CASSLGLTSGNTIYF. This chain connects TRBV5-1 to TRBJ1-3. Germline lookup yields CDR1 SGHRS and CDR2 YFSETQ. The CDR3 is 15 residues long.

This chain uses TRBV6-6 with TRBJ2-1. In germline, CDR1 is MNHNY, CDR2 SVGAGI (reference sequence). The CDR3 is made up of 11 amino acids. CDR3 residues: CASSYKYEQFF.

The chain joins TRBV6-5 to TRBJ2-1; TCRdb reports TRBD1, a call that lacks DNA to check it against. This CDR3 contains 17 residues. CDR1 is MNHEY, CDR2 SVGAGI, per germline. The CDR3 sequence is CASSYSTGTGGFYEQFF.

J is TRBJ1-1 and V is TRBV7-9; no DNA is available, so the TRBD1 call from TCRdb remains unchecked. The CDR3 contains 16 residues. Germline V CDR1 and CDR2: SEHNR, FQNEAQ (reference sequence). The CDR3 reads CASSLTTGDRDTEAFF.

The chain carries TRBV5-1 and TRBJ2-7; TCRdb returns TRBD2, unconfirmable since there is no DNA. This CDR3 is built from 14 residues. CDR1 and CDR2 (germline): SGHRS, YFSETQ. CDR3: CASSGLAGTYEQYF.